This T cell receptor (beta chain) is drawn from a study of shared clonotypes between healthy human individuals. Method: immunoSEQ multiplex PCR; TCRdb's copy keeps in-frame clones and lacks some. The sample has just over 2,000,000 clones; roughly 94% are singletons. A note on this clone: The antigen remains undetermined.

Findings of the study overall: Sequencing depth was a factor that was expected to affect clonotype sharing among donors.

Trimming left V 1 base short and J 3 bases short, with 13 bases between. Germline lookup yields CDR1 LGHNA and CDR2 YSLEER. The CDR3 has 16 residues. Sample: naive CD4+ T cells sorted from blood. Documented subset: CD45RA+ positively selected. V gene TRBV4-3 combines with J gene TRBJ1-3; D possibly corresponds to TRBD1 (5 bases). This TCR came from a man aged 18-30 years in good health. CDR3 DNA sequence: TGCGCCAGCAGCCAAGCGGGGGGGATTTTTGGAAACACCATATATTTT. Its protein is CASSQAGGIFGNTIYF.